This TCR beta chain was documented in a study of CD8 T cells in ankylosing spondylitis. In making TCR beta libraries, quantitative 5'-RACE with molecular barcodes was used. One entry per CDR3 protein results from TCRdb running MiXCR on the 5' RACE reads. The sample has over 130,000 distinct CDR3 sequences, more than 40% seen once; the top ten hold roughly 15%. The CDR3 is 16 amino acids. Germline CDR1 reads MGHDK; CDR2 reads SYGVNS. With 5 bases clipped from V and 4 bases from J, the junction kept 12 bases outside the gene matches. The sequencing input was synovial fluid, either unsorted or a sorted T cell fraction (not recorded which). The origin of this receptor is a male donor with ankylosing spondylitis. This chain uses TRBV25-1 with TRBJ2-3; 7 nucleotides match TRBD1. The CDR3 nucleotides read TGTGCCAGCAGTTCTAAACAGGGGTTGTGGTCAGATACGCAGTATTTT. Translated: CASSSKQGLWSDTQYF.